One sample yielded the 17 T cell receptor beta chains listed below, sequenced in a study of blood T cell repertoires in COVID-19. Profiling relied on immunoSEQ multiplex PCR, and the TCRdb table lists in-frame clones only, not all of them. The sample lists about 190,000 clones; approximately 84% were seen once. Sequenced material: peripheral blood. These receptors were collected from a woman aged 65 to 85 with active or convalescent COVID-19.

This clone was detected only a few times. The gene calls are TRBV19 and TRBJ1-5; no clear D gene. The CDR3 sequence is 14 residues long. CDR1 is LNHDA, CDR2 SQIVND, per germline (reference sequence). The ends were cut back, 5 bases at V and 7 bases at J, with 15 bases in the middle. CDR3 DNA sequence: TGTGCCAGTAGTCGCGCCGGGTTTGAGCAGCCCCAGCATTTT. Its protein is CASSRAGFEQPQHF.

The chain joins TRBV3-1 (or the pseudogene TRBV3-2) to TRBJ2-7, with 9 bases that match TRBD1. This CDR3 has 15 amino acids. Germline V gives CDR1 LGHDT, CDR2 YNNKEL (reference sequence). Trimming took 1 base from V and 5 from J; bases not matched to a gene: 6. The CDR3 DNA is TGTGCCAGCAGCCAAGGCCGCACAGGGGGCAACGAGCAGTACTTC. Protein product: CASSQGRTGGNEQYF.

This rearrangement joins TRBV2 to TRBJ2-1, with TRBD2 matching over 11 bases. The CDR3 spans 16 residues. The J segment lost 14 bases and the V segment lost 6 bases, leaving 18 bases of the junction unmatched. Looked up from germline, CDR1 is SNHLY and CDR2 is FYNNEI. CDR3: CASRFILTSGNGAKFF. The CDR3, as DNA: TGTGCCAGCAGGTTTATCTTGACTAGCGGGAATGGGGCTAAGTTCTTC.

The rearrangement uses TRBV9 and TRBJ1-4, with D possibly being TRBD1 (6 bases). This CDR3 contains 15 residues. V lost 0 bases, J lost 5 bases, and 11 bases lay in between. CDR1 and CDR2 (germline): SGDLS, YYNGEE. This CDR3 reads CASSVDEGVNEKLFF. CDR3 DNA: TGTGCCAGCAGCGTAGATGAGGGGGTAAATGAAAAACTGTTTTTT.

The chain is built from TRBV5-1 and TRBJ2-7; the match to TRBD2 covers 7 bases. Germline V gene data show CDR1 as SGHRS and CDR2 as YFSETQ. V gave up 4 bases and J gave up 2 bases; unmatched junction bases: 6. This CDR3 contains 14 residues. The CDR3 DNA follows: TGCGCCAGCAGCCCGGCCGGGACTACCTACGAGCAGTACTTC. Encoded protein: CASSPAGTTYEQYF. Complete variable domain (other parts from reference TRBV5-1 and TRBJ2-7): KAGVTQTPRYLIKTRGQQVTLSCSPISGHRSVSWYQQTPGQGLQFLFEYFSETQRNKGNFPGRFSGRQFSNSRSEMNVSTLELGDSALYLCASSPAGTTYEQYFGPGTRLTVT.

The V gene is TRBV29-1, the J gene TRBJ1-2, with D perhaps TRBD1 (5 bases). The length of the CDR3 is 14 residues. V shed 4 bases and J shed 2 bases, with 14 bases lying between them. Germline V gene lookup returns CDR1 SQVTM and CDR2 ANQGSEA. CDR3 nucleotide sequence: TGCAGCGTTGTTCTTAGGGGAAAGAACTATGGCTACACCTTC. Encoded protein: CSVVLRGKNYGYTF.

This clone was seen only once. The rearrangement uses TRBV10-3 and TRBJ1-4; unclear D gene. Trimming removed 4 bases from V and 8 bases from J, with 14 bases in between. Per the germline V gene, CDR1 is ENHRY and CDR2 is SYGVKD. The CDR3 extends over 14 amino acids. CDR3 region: CAISGGNEVEKLFF. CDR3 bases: TGTGCCATCAGTGGAGGGAACGAGGTGGAAAAACTGTTTTTT.

For the CDR3, the DNA is TGTGCCAGCAGCTTAGTGGGACAGGTTCTATCTGGGACCCAGTACTTC. This gives the protein CASSLVGQVLSGTQYF. The V gene is TRBV7-2, the J gene TRBJ2-5, with TRBD1 matching 8 bases. V lost 1 base to trimming and J lost 7 bases; unmatched junction nucleotides: 11. CDR1 is SGHTA, CDR2 FQGNSA, per germline. This CDR3 spans 16 amino acids.

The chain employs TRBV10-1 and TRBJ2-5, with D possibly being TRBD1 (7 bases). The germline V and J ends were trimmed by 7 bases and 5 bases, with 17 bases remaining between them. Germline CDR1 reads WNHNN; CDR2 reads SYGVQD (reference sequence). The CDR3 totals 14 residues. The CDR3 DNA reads TGCGCCAGCATCGCCAACAGGGGAGGCGAGACCCAGTACTTC. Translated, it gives CASIANRGGETQYF.

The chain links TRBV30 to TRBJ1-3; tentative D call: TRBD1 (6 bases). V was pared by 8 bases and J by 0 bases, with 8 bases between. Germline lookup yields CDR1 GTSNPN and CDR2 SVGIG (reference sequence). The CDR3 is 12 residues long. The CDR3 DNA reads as TGTGCCAGGACAGACTCTGGAAACACCATATATTTT. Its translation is CARTDSGNTIYF. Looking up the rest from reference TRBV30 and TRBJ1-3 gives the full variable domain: SQTIHQWPATLVQPVGSPLSLECTVEGTSNPNLYWYRQAAGRGLQLLFYSVGIGQISSEVPQNLSASRPQDRQFILSSKKLLLSDSGFYLCARTDSGNTIYFGEGSWLTVV.

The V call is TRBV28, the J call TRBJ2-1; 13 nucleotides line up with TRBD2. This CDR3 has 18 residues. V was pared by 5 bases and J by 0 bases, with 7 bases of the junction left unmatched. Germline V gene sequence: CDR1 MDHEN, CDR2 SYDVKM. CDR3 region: CASSPPGTSGTSYNEQFF. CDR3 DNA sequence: TGTGCCAGCAGTCCCCCGGGGACTAGCGGGACCTCCTACAATGAGCAGTTCTTC.

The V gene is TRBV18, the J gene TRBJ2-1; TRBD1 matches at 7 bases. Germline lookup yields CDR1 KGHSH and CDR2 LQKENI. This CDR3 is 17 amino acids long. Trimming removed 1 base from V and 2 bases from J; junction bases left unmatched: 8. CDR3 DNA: TGTGCCAGCTCACCACTTCCGGGGACAGCAACCTACAATGAGCAGTTCTTC. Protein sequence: CASSPLPGTATYNEQFF.

Here the CDR3 reads CSAIQSGELFF. CDR3 DNA: TGCAGTGCTATACAGTCCGGGGAGCTGTTTTTT. This chain connects TRBV20-1 to TRBJ2-2; D ambiguous. Trimming pared 4 bases from V and 6 bases from J, leaving 6 bases between. The CDR3 contains 11 residues. The V gene's germline CDR1 is DFQATT and CDR2 SNEGSKA (reference sequence).

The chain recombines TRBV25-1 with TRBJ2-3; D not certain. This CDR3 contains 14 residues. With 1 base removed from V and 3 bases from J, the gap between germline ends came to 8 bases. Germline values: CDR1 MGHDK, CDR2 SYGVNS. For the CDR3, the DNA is TGTGCCAGCAGTGAATTCCTTTCGACAGATACGCAGTATTTT. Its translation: CASSEFLSTDTQYF.

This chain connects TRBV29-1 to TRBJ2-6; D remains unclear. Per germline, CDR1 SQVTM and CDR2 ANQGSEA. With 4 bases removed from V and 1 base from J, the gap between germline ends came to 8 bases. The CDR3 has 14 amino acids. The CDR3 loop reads CSVAERSGANVLTF. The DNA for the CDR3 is TGCAGCGTTGCGGAGCGTTCTGGGGCCAACGTCCTGACTTTC. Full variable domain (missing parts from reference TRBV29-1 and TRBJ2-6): SAVISQKPSRDICQRGTSLTIQCQVDSQVTMMFWYRQQPGQSLTLIATANQGSEATYESGFVIDKFPISRPNLTFSTLTVSNMSPEDSSIYLCSVAERSGANVLTFGAGSRLTVL.

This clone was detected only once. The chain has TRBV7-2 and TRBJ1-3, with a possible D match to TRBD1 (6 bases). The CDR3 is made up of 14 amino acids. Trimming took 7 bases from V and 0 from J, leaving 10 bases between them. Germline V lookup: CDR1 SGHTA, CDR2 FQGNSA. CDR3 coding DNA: TGTGCCAGCAAGCCGGGACACTCTGGAAACACCATATATTTT. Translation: CASKPGHSGNTIYF.

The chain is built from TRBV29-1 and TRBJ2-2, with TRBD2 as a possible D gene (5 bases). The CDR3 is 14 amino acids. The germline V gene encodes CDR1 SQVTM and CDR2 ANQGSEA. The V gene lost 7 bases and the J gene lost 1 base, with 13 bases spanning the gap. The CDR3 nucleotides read TGCAGCGCTGGAGGATTAGGGAACACCGGGGAGCTGTTTTTT. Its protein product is CSAGGLGNTGELFF.